A single sample is the source of the 23 T cell receptor beta chains below, sequenced in a study of T cell responses to AZD1222 COVID-19 vaccine. The assay was immunoSEQ multiplex PCR, and TCRdb's table has in-frame clones only and misses some. The table lists over 65,000 clones, roughly 90% of them singletons, with 6.9% in the top ten. The source was peripheral blood, collected 28 days after the second AZD1222 dose. These receptors were obtained from an adult who received the AZD1222 COVID-19 vaccine.

This chain uses TRBV6-2 or TRBV6-3 with TRBJ2-3, with D perhaps assigned TRBD1 or TRBD2 (5 bases each). The ends were cut back, 2 bases at V and 0 bases at J, with 12 bases in the middle. The CDR3 has 16 amino acids. Germline lookup yields CDR1 MNHEY and CDR2 SVGEGT. The CDR3 DNA follows: TGTGCCAGCAGTTACCCAATGGGACCTAGCACAGATACGCAGTATTTT. As protein: CASSYPMGPSTDTQYF.

In its sample, this clone was seen a few times. The chain uses TRBV6-5 and TRBJ1-5; D remains unclear. The CDR3 spans 15 residues. Trimming took 5 bases from V and 3 from J, leaving 14 bases between them. CDR1 MNHEY and CDR2 SVGAGI come from the germline V gene. In DNA, the CDR3 is TGTGCCAGCAGTCGGTCTAATAGGGACAATCAGCCCCAGCATTTT. Its protein is CASSRSNRDNQPQHF.

This clone has more than one count but fewer than ten. This sequence joins TRBV14 and TRBJ1-4; 7 bases are a match to TRBD1. CDR1 and CDR2 (germline): SGHDN, FVKESK. Trimming at V came to 4 bases and at J to 8 bases, leaving 7 bases not matched to a gene. The CDR3 covers 14 residues. CDR3 nucleotides: TGTGCCAGCAGCCCACAGGGGATTGGCGAAAAACTGTTTTTT. Amino acid sequence: CASSPQGIGEKLFF.

Points on this clone: At one end, the junction sequence differs from germline, possibly due to a read error. The chain employs TRBV7-2 and TRBJ2-7; 8 positions agree with TRBD2. Germline V gives CDR1 SGHTA, CDR2 FQGNSA. The CDR3 is 14 residues long. The CDR3 DNA sequence: TGTGCCAGCAGATTAGCGGGACTAACCTACGAGCAGTACTTC. As protein: CASRLAGLTYEQYF. The full variable domain, its missing parts supplied by reference TRBV7-2 and TRBJ2-7, is GAGVSQSPSNKVTEKGKDVELRCDPISGHTALYWYRQSLGQGLEFLIYFQGNSAPDKSGLPSDRFSAERTGGSVSTLTIQRTQQEDSAVYLCASRLAGLTYEQYFGPGTRLTVT.

J is TRBJ1-1 and V is TRBV11-3, with a tentative D call TRBD1 (5 bases). The CDR3 runs 13 residues. V was shortened by 5 bases and J by 6 bases, with 13 bases between the two germline ends. Germline lookup yields CDR1 SGHNT and CDR2 YENEEA. CDR3 nucleotides: TGTGCCAGCAGCACCGGGACGGCCTCTGAAGCTTTCTTT. Encoded protein: CASSTGTASEAFF.

The V and J genes are TRBV25-1 and TRBJ1-1; no firm D call. Germline CDR1 is MGHDK and CDR2 is SYGVNS. V gave up 0 bases and J gave up 1 base, with 6 bases separating them. The CDR3 is 14 amino acids. CDR3 region: CASSEYPKNTEAFF. CDR3 DNA sequence: TGTGCCAGCAGTGAATACCCGAAGAACACTGAAGCTTTCTTT.

The CDR3 reads CASSGGGGSSLQETQYF. Written as DNA, the CDR3 is TGTGCCAGCAGTGGAGGTGGGGGGAGTTCTTTACAAGAGACCCAGTACTTC. V and J are TRBV6-1 and TRBJ2-5; weak D call: TRBD2 (6 bases). The CDR3 is made up of 17 amino acids. V was shortened by 4 bases and J by 2 bases, with 20 bases between the two germline ends. Germline V gene lookup returns CDR1 MNHNS and CDR2 SASEGT.

The chain uses TRBV7-2 and TRBJ2-7, with TRBD1 identical over 9 bases. The V and J ends lost 3 bases and 0 bases, in that order; junction bases with no gene match: 6. There are 16 residues in the CDR3. CDR1 SGHTA and CDR2 FQGNSA come from the germline V gene. The CDR3 DNA sequence: TGTGCCAGCAGCTTCTCCGGGACAGGGAGCTCCTACGAGCAGTACTTC. Translated, it gives CASSFSGTGSSYEQYF.

This chain connects TRBV3-1 (or the pseudogene TRBV3-2) to TRBJ2-3, with TRBD2 as a possible D gene (5 bases). The germline V gene has CDR1 LGHDT and CDR2 YNNKEL (reference sequence). V was shortened by 1 base and J by 8 bases, with 16 bases between the two germline ends. The CDR3 runs to 15 residues. CDR3 region: CASSQGRGPEVTQYF. The CDR3 DNA sequence: TGTGCCAGCAGCCAAGGTCGGGGTCCGGAAGTTACGCAGTATTTT.

The chain uses TRBV6-1 and TRBJ2-1; D unclear. In germline, CDR1 is MNHNS, CDR2 SASEGT. Trimming removed 1 base at V and 10 bases at J, with 8 bases between. CDR3 length: 12 residues. The CDR3 sequence is CASSEGVLEQFF. Here the CDR3 DNA reads TGTGCCAGCAGTGAAGGGGTATTGGAGCAGTTCTTC.

This chain uses TRBV19 with TRBJ2-1; 12 bases match TRBD2. After removal of 4 bases from V and 6 bases from J, the junction contained 13 bases not matched to a gene. This CDR3 region has 18 residues. CDR1 is LNHDA, CDR2 SQIVND, per germline (reference sequence). The CDR3 DNA follows: TGTGCCAGTAGTAAGGAGAAGAGGGGACTAGCGGGTTCCAATGAGCAGTTCTTC. This encodes CASSKEKRGLAGSNEQFF.

The chain recombines TRBV3-1 (or the pseudogene TRBV3-2) with TRBJ1-3; no clear D. Per the germline V gene, CDR1 is LGHDT and CDR2 is YNNKEL (reference sequence). CDR3 length: 11 residues. Trimming took off 4 bases at V and 5 bases at J, with 3 bases between the two ends. The CDR3 nucleotides read TGTGCCAGCAGCCTCCGAAACACCATATATTTT. This translates into CASSLRNTIYF.

The chain's CDR3 is CSARRPRESNYGYTF. CDR3 coding DNA: TGCAGCGCTCGTCGACCCAGGGAAAGCAACTATGGCTACACCTTC. The chain couples TRBV29-1 to TRBJ1-2; D is possibly TRBD1 (5 bases). CDR1 and CDR2 from the germline V gene are SQVTM and ANQGSEA. This CDR3 region has 15 residues. V was shortened by 7 bases and J by 2 bases, with 20 bases between the two germline ends.

The J gene is TRBJ2-2, the V gene TRBV6-4, with 7 bases fitting TRBD2. Looked up from germline, CDR1 is MRHNA and CDR2 is SNTAGT. The CDR3 runs 16 residues. Trimming removed 7 bases from V and 8 bases from J; junction bases left unmatched: 16. CDR3 coding DNA: TGTGCCAGCATTCTTGGACTAGGCCGGCGTCGAGGGGAGCTGTTTTTT. Its protein is CASILGLGRRRGELFF.

This chain connects TRBV6-5 to TRBJ1-1; D is undetermined. The CDR3 loop spans 14 amino acids. V lost 2 bases and J lost 0, with 7 bases in between. In germline, CDR1 is MNHEY, CDR2 SVGAGI. The CDR3 coding sequence is TGTGCCAGCAGTTACGGACTCATGAACACTGAAGCTTTCTTT. Residues: CASSYGLMNTEAFF.

The table lists this clone with a count of one. The chain has TRBV19 and TRBJ2-1, with D perhaps TRBD1 (6 bases). V was shortened by 3 bases and J by 6 bases, with 15 bases between the two germline ends. This CDR3 is 15 amino acids long. Germline V gene data show CDR1 as LNHDA and CDR2 as SQIVND (reference sequence). In nucleotides, the CDR3 is TGTGCCAGTAGTATCTTGCAGGGGAGCGGCAATGAGCAGTTCTTC. Protein sequence: CASSILQGSGNEQFF.

The chain links TRBV27 to TRBJ2-1; 12 nucleotides align to TRBD2. Germline V gene lookup returns CDR1 MNHEY and CDR2 SMNVEV (reference sequence). CDR3 length equals 16 residues. J lost 4 bases, V lost 7 bases, and 8 bases had no gene match. Here the CDR3 DNA reads TGTGCCAGCATGAGACTAGCGGGAGAGAATTACAATGAGCAGTTCTTC. This gives the protein CASMRLAGENYNEQFF.

CDR3 nucleotide sequence: TGCGCCAGCAGCCAAGATGGCGGGGTGCGAAACACCATATATTTT. Its protein is CASSQDGGVRNTIYF. The V gene is TRBV4-1, the J gene TRBJ1-3; D not resolved. Germline-derived CDR1 and CDR2 are MGHRA and YSYEKL. The ends were cut back, 0 bases at V and 5 bases at J, with 11 bases in the middle. There are 15 residues in the CDR3.

The rearrangement joins TRBV18 to TRBJ1-1; a weak D match, TRBD1 (6 bases). With 2 bases removed from V and 1 base from J, the gap between germline ends came to 8 bases. The CDR3 runs 14 residues. Germline lookup yields CDR1 KGHSH and CDR2 LQKENI. The CDR3 region has the DNA TGTGCCAGCTCACCAATGGGACAGAACACTGAAGCTTTCTTT. It encodes CASSPMGQNTEAFF.

About this clone: The same CDR3 can be traced to other DNA sequences in this sample. V is TRBV18 and J is TRBJ1-2; possibly TRBD1 for D (5 bases). The CDR3 contains 13 residues. In germline, CDR1 is KGHSH, CDR2 LQKENI. V dropped 3 bases and J dropped 8 bases, with 13 bases sitting between them. The CDR3 sequence is CASSPGQVEGYTF. The DNA of the CDR3 is TGTGCCAGCTCACCGGGGCAGGTGGAAGGCTACACCTTC.

The chain links TRBV4-2 to TRBJ1-2; 10 bases are shared with TRBD1. Germline values: CDR1 LGHNA, CDR2 YNFKEQ. The CDR3 is made up of 17 amino acids. Losses at the gene ends were 0 bases for V and 7 bases for J; bases not matched to a gene: 11. In DNA form, the CDR3 reads TGTGCCAGCAGCCAAGAATATAGAGACAGGGGGCGTAGTGGCTACACCTTC. It encodes CASSQEYRDRGRSGYTF.

This clone has only one observation. The gene calls are TRBV12-3 or TRBV12-4 and TRBJ2-7; D perhaps matches TRBD2 (5 bases). The CDR3 has 11 amino acids. The V and J ends lost 5 bases and 5 bases respectively, with 7 bases between them. The CDR3 nucleotides read TGTGCCAGCAGTACTAGGGACGAGCAGTACTTC. Amino acids: CASSTRDEQYF.

The CDR3 coding sequence is TGTGCCACCAGTAACAGGGTCGGTAATCAGCCCCAGCATTTT. The encoded protein is CATSNRVGNQPQHF. The V call is TRBV24-1, the J call TRBJ1-5, with a tentative D call TRBD1 (6 bases). Germline assignment: CDR1 KGHDR and CDR2 SFDVKD. The CDR3 has 14 amino acids. Trimming removed 6 bases from V and 4 bases from J, with 12 bases in between.